The sequence of this TCR beta chain was determined in a study of identical twins. From the 5' RACE reads, TCRdb called clonotypes with MiXCR, one entry per CDR3 protein. The sample lists 350,000 or so distinct CDR3 sequences, 10% to 15% seen once, with 7.2% in the top ten. This clonotype was observed a few times. This CDR3 is built from 13 residues. Trimming removed 0 bases at V and 8 bases at J, with 10 bases between. CDR1 is SEHNR, CDR2 FQNEAQ, per germline (reference sequence). These records were also assigned to another study, of yellow fever vaccine responses in identical twins.

The source is a woman in her late teens or twenties in good health. The rearrangement joins TRBV7-9 to TRBJ1-1, with no clear D. What was sequenced was CD8+ T cells sorted from blood. CDR3 bases: TGTGCCAGCAGCTTAGCGGGCAGGCGCGAAGCTTTCTTT. Translation: CASSLAGRREAFF. The full variable domain, rest sourced from reference TRBV7-9 and TRBJ1-1, is DTGVSQNPRHKITKRGQNVTFRCDPISEHNRLYWYRQTLGQGPEFLTYFQNEAQLEKSRLLSDRFSAERPKGSFSTLEIQRTEQGDSAMYLCASSLAGRREAFFGQGTRLTVV.